A selection of T cell receptor beta chains follows, all from one sample in a study of T cell repertoires in cytomegalovirus infection. Using its own MiXCR run on the reads, TCRdb lists one record per CDR3 protein. The top ten hold 15% to 20% of the sample, which has 200,000 to 250,000 distinct CDR3 sequences, over 20% seen once. Sequencing was done on a sample of CD8+ T cells from PBMCs. The receptor set was obtained from a human donor in good health (CMV status not recorded). Some clones in this sample may be carry-over from other donors' samples. Each CDR3 is given with its conserved first and last residue. Fields, in order: clone size, V gene, J gene, D gene, CDR3 protein, CDR3 DNA. A D gene is named only where the DNA matches it firmly. A clone size is listed for some rows: how often the clone was seen (once, few, many), or a class if it is expanded.

.	TRBV20-1	TRBJ2-3	TRBD2	CSARDGLAMTDTQYF	TGCAGTGCTAGGGACGGACTAGCAATGACAGATACGCAGTATTTT
few	TRBV3-1	TRBJ2-7	.	CASSQLAGSLWEQYF	TGTGCCAGCAGCCAACTGGCGGGGTCGCTTTGGGAGCAGTACTTC
few	TRBV19	TRBJ2-1	TRBD1	CASSTLGDRVLYNEQFF	TGTGCCAGTAGTACCCTGGGGGACAGGGTACTCTACAATGAGCAGTTCTTC
many	TRBV7-8	TRBJ2-2	.	CASSLVVLSGELFF	TGTGCCAGCAGCTTAGTCGTCTTGTCCGGGGAGCTGTTTTTT
many	TRBV7-2	TRBJ2-1	.	CASSLGGSLGGEQFF	TGTGCCAGCAGCTTAGGGGGATCCCTGGGAGGTGAGCAGTTCTTC
.	TRBV11-2	TRBJ2-7	.	CASSLSTGYEQYF	TGTGCCAGCAGCTTATCGACAGGCTACGAGCAGTACTTC
once	TRBV14	TRBJ1-2	.	CASSHTRGAMGYTF	TGTGCCAGCAGTCACACCCGGGGAGCCATGGGCTACACCTTC
many	TRBV7-8	TRBJ2-7	.	CASSLQQGHSYEQYF	TGTGCCAGCAGCTTACAACAGGGTCATTCCTACGAGCAGTACTTC
few	TRBV5-1	TRBJ1-6	.	CASSLDSWNSPLHF	TGCGCCAGCAGCTTGGACAGTTGGAATTCACCCCTCCACTTT
medium-sized	TRBV4-1	TRBJ2-1	.	CASSQELNEQFF	TGCGCCAGCAGCCAAGAGCTCAATGAGCAGTTCTTC
.	TRBV20-1	TRBJ2-7	TRBD1	CSAYDRGGSYEQYF	TGCAGTGCCTACGACAGGGGAGGCTCCTACGAGCAGTACTTC
.	TRBV28	TRBJ2-1	.	CASSLYDQRGAPMDEQFF	TGTGCCAGCAGTTTATATGATCAGCGTGGGGCCCCGATGGATGAGCAGTTCTTC
few	TRBV28	TRBJ2-3	TRBD1	CASSPFAGGLDTQYF	TGTGCCAGCAGTCCATTCGCAGGGGGATTAGATACGCAGTATTTT
many	TRBV7-9	TRBJ2-1	TRBD1	CASSSRSDRAHNEQFF	TGTGCCAGCAGCTCCAGGTCGGACAGGGCCCACAATGAGCAGTTCTTC
few	TRBV3-1	TRBJ2-1	.	CASRLVGGEGSYNEQFF	TGTGCCAGCCGCTTGGTGGGGGGCGAGGGTTCCTACAATGAGCAGTTCTTC
many	TRBV5-1	TRBJ1-2	TRBD1	CASSPTGDRGRGYTF	TGCGCCAGCAGTCCAACCGGGGACAGGGGGCGAGGCTACACCTTC
many	TRBV7-2	TRBJ2-7	TRBD1	CASSLLVDRGYEQYF	TGTGCCAGCAGCTTATTGGTTGACAGGGGCTACGAGCAGTACTTC
few	TRBV12-5	TRBJ2-5	.	CASAWADQETQYF	TGTGCTAGTGCCTGGGCAGACCAGGAGACCCAGTACTTC
few	TRBV7-4	TRBJ2-1	.	CASSLVVGAGNSYNEQFF	TGTGCCAGCAGCTTAGTTGTCGGTGCGGGGAATTCCTACAATGAGCAGTTCTTC
few	TRBV12-3/TRBV12-4	TRBJ2-5	TRBD2	CASSRLERGEEETQYF	TGTGCCAGCAGCCGGTTGGAGCGGGGGGAAGAAGAGACCCAGTACTTC
.	TRBV27	TRBJ1-5	.	CASGLWGNQPQHF	TGTGCCAGCGGACTTTGGGGGAATCAGCCCCAGCATTTT
many	TRBV6-2/TRBV6-3	TRBJ2-1	TRBD1	CASEPTGTGYNEQFF	TGTGCCAGCGAACCAACCGGGACAGGTTACAATGAGCAGTTCTTC
.	TRBV7-6	TRBJ2-4	TRBD1	CASSPRGPVDKNIQYF	TGTGCCAGCAGTCCTAGGGGGCCTGTGGACAAAAACATTCAGTACTTC
.	TRBV7-9	TRBJ1-2	.	CASSFRGPDYGYTF	TGTGCCAGCAGCTTTCGGGGACCCGACTATGGCTACACCTTC
.	TRBV4-1	TRBJ2-1	.	CASSKRGSGDEQFF	TGCGCCAGCAGCAAAAGGGGCTCTGGCGATGAGCAGTTCTTC
few	TRBV6-5	TRBJ2-4	TRBD2	CASSIAGAARDIQYF	TGTGCCAGCAGTATAGCGGGGGCCGCCAGGGACATTCAGTACTTC
.	TRBV29-1	TRBJ2-1	TRBD2	CSVEVGGFSVDEQFF	TGCAGCGTTGAAGTCGGGGGGTTTAGTGTCGATGAGCAGTTCTTC
once	TRBV12-5	TRBJ2-3	.	CASGLVQALYTQYF	TGTGCTAGTGGTTTGGTACAAGCGCTATATACGCAGTATTTT
many	TRBV7-2	TRBJ2-3	.	CASSLRLRPDTQYF	TGTGCCAGCAGCTTAAGACTGAGACCAGATACGCAGTATTTT
.	TRBV12-3/TRBV12-4	TRBJ2-7	.	CASSPQVSYEQYF	TGTGCCAGCAGTCCACAGGTGTCCTACGAGCAGTACTTC
many	TRBV7-6	TRBJ1-3	.	CASSLWGGGNTIYF	TGTGCCAGCAGCTTATGGGGTGGTGGAAACACCATATATTTT
.	TRBV19	TRBJ2-1	.	CASSIAGGGANEQFF	TGTGCCAGTAGTATCGCCGGAGGGGGGGCCAATGAGCAGTTCTTC
.	TRBV19	TRBJ1-4	.	CASRFREATNEKLFF	TGTGCCAGTCGTTTCAGAGAGGCAACTAATGAAAAACTGTTTTTT
many	TRBV19	TRBJ2-1	.	CASTTAGTGTYNEQFF	TGTGCCAGTACCACGGCCGGGACGGGGACCTACAATGAGCAGTTCTTC
.	TRBV20-1	TRBJ1-2	TRBD1	CSASARGLGYSF	TGCAGTGCTAGTGCCAGGGGGCTTGGCTACTCCTTC
.	TRBV19	TRBJ2-7	.	CASRNLDEQYF	TGTGCCAGTAGGAATTTGGACGAGCAGTACTTC
.	TRBV11-2	TRBJ2-3	TRBD2	CASTPPPGGGSGDTQYF	TGTGCCAGCACCCCACCCCCTGGCGGGGGGTCCGGAGATACGCAGTATTTT
few	TRBV12-3/TRBV12-4	TRBJ2-1	TRBD2	CASSPRDYLSYEQFF	TGTGCCAGCAGTCCAAGGGACTATTTGAGTTATGAGCAGTTCTTC
.	TRBV14	TRBJ2-1	.	CASSQDIRGDEQFF	TGTGCCAGCAGCCAAGATATCAGGGGGGATGAGCAGTTCTTC
many	TRBV7-3	TRBJ2-1	.	CASSLGLVATYNEQFF	TGTGCCAGCAGCTTAGGTCTCGTAGCCACCTACAATGAGCAGTTCTTC
.	TRBV10-3	TRBJ1-2	.	CAIRSSDGRLGYTF	TGTGCCATCAGATCGTCCGACGGACGCCTAGGCTACACCTTC